One sample yielded the 17 T cell receptor beta chains listed below, sequenced in a study of blood T cell repertoires in COVID-19. Method: immunoSEQ multiplex PCR; TCRdb's copy keeps in-frame clones and lacks some. The sample holds 100,000 to 150,000 clones; about 83% are singletons and the top ten take 12%. Specimen: peripheral blood. The receptors come from a man aged 60-69 years with acute or convalescent COVID-19.

This rearrangement joins TRBV12-5 to TRBJ1-2, with TRBD1 as a possible D gene (6 bases). The germline gives CDR1 LGHNT, CDR2 FRNRAP. The V and J ends lost 5 bases and 8 bases respectively, with 15 bases between them. There are 13 residues in the CDR3. This chain's CDR3 is CASGPHREGGYTF. The CDR3 DNA reads TGTGCTAGTGGTCCCCACAGGGAAGGCGGCTACACCTTC.

The V call is TRBV2, the J call TRBJ2-2, with 12 bases aligning to TRBD2. The CDR3 is 16 amino acids. The V segment lost 5 bases and the J segment 4 bases; nucleotides outside the gene matches: 5. Germline CDR1 and CDR2: SNHLY and FYNNEI. The CDR3: CASSPGLAGLTGELFF. As DNA, the CDR3 is TGTGCCAGCAGTCCCGGACTAGCGGGACTCACCGGGGAGCTGTTTTTT.

The V call is TRBV5-6, the J call TRBJ2-7, with 9 bases fitting TRBD1. V lost 0 bases, J lost 2 bases, and 3 bases stayed unmatched. The CDR3 totals 15 residues. Germline-derived CDR1 and CDR2 are SGHDT and YYEEEE. CDR3 loop: CASSLVGQGTYEQYF. The CDR3 nucleotides read TGTGCCAGCAGCTTGGTGGGACAGGGAACCTACGAGCAGTACTTC.

The rearrangement joins TRBV12-3 or TRBV12-4 to TRBJ1-2; tentatively, D is TRBD1 (6 bases). The CDR3 consists of 13 residues. V was trimmed by 2 bases and J by 8 bases, leaving 12 bases between them. The CDR3 here is CASSLNRVGGYTF. The CDR3, as DNA: TGTGCCAGCAGTTTAAACAGGGTGGGGGGCTACACCTTC.

This CDR3 reads CASSRDNYGYTF. The CDR3 bases are TGTGCCAGCAGCCGGGATAACTATGGCTACACCTTC. V is TRBV6-5 and J is TRBJ1-2; no clear D. The CDR3 loop spans 12 amino acids. V was cut by 6 bases and J by 1 base, with 6 bases left in between. The V gene's germline CDR1 is MNHEY and CDR2 SVGAGI.

The V call is TRBV7-8, the J call TRBJ2-5; 8 bases line up with TRBD2. Looked up from germline, CDR1 is SGHVS and CDR2 is FQNEAQ. The CDR3 totals 17 residues. Trimming cost V 5 bases and J 1 base; bases outside gene matches: 12. CDR3 bases: TGTGCCAGCAGCCCGGCAGGGGCTAGCGGGCCCCAAGAGACCCAGTACTTC. It codes for CASSPAGASGPQETQYF.

The rearrangement joins TRBV2 to TRBJ2-5, with 12 bases identical to TRBD2. The junction had 19 bases not matched to a gene; V was cut back by 10 bases and J by 4 bases. Germline assignment: CDR1 SNHLY and CDR2 FYNNEI. The CDR3 contains 18 residues. This chain's CDR3 is CATQGWASGRVVGETQYF. The DNA for the CDR3 is TGTGCCACTCAAGGGTGGGCTAGCGGGAGGGTCGTCGGAGAGACCCAGTACTTC.

This chain joins TRBV14 and TRBJ2-5; TRBD2 matches at 12 bases. V trimming: 4 bases; J trimming: 7 bases; junction bases outside the gene matches: 7. Germline V gives CDR1 SGHDN, CDR2 FVKESK. This CDR3 comprises 15 residues. CDR3 region: CASSPLAGGEGTQYF. The CDR3 bases are TGTGCCAGCAGCCCACTAGCGGGAGGCGAAGGGACCCAGTACTTC.

The rearrangement joins TRBV3-1 (or the pseudogene TRBV3-2) to TRBJ2-1, with 7 bases matching TRBD2. V was clipped by 1 base and J by 9 bases; unmatched bases: 15. CDR1 and CDR2 from the germline V gene are LGHDT and YNNKEL (reference sequence). The length of the CDR3 is 17 residues. Here the CDR3 reads CASSQVGMTSLEIEQFF. The CDR3 bases are TGTGCCAGCAGCCAAGTAGGGATGACTAGCTTGGAGATTGAGCAGTTCTTC.

The chain carries TRBV28 and TRBJ2-4; TRBD1 matches 7 bases. CDR3 length: 16 residues. Germline-derived CDR1 and CDR2 are MDHEN and SYDVKM. V shed 4 bases, J shed 0 bases, and the junction held 6 bases outside the gene matches. CDR3 amino acids: CASSSGQTLAKNIQYF. Written as DNA, the CDR3 is TGTGCCAGCAGTTCGGGACAGACCCTAGCCAAAAACATTCAGTACTTC.

The rearrangement joins TRBV24-1 to TRBJ2-1; 12 nucleotides agree with TRBD2. The junction had 5 bases not matched to a gene; V was cut back by 3 bases and J by 3 bases. Germline lookup yields CDR1 KGHDR and CDR2 SFDVKD. The CDR3 runs 17 residues. Here the CDR3 DNA reads TGTGCCACCAGTGATCCCCGACTAGCGGGAGTCTACAATGAGCAGTTCTTC. It codes for CATSDPRLAGVYNEQFF.

The chain has TRBV27 and TRBJ1-1, with 9 bases that match TRBD1. Germline trimming cut 5 bases from V and 5 bases from J; bases unmatched to any gene: 15. Germline V gene sequence: CDR1 MNHEY, CDR2 SMNVEV (reference sequence). The CDR3 spans 17 residues. CDR3 sequence reads: CASSPRGTGSSGTEAFF. Here the CDR3 DNA reads TGTGCCAGCAGTCCCAGGGGGACAGGGTCCTCAGGGACTGAAGCTTTCTTT.

This clone has just one count. CDR3 nucleotide sequence: TGTGCCAGTAGTCCAAGGGGTGAAATAGATGAAAAACTGTTTTTT. Encoded protein: CASSPRGEIDEKLFF. The chain is built from TRBV19 and TRBJ1-4; the D gene is possibly TRBD1 (5 bases). Between the trimmed V and J ends, which lost 5 bases and 6 bases, there was a span of 16 bases. CDR1 and CDR2 (germline): LNHDA, SQIVND (reference sequence). The CDR3 runs 15 residues.

The chain uses TRBV24-1 and TRBJ1-1; 10 nucleotides match TRBD1. After removal of 3 bases from V and 3 bases from J, the junction contained 3 bases not matched to a gene. The CDR3 has 15 residues. Germline V gene data show CDR1 as KGHDR and CDR2 as SFDVKD. For the CDR3, the DNA is TGTGCCACCAGTGATCCCGGACAGGGGGACACTGAAGCTTTCTTT. Residues: CATSDPGQGDTEAFF.

This sequence joins TRBV7-9 and TRBJ2-1, with TRBD1 matching 8 bases. The germline gives CDR1 SEHNR, CDR2 FQNEAQ (reference sequence). The trim removed 4 bases at V and 0 bases at J, leaving 5 bases unmatched. The CDR3 length is 16 residues. The CDR3 sequence is CASSWLGTGSYNEQFF. CDR3 in DNA: TGTGCCAGCAGCTGGCTGGGGACAGGCTCCTACAATGAGCAGTTCTTC.

The table lists this clone with a count of one. The genes are TRBV27 and TRBJ2-3; D call uncertain. This CDR3 has 13 amino acids. Trimming took off 5 bases at V and 2 bases at J, with 8 bases between the two ends. Per germline, CDR1 MNHEY and CDR2 SMNVEV (reference sequence). CDR3 loop: CASSPRHTDTQYF. In DNA form, the CDR3 reads TGTGCCAGCAGTCCGAGACACACAGATACGCAGTATTTT.

The chain carries TRBV5-8 and TRBJ1-6, with D possibly matching TRBD1 (5 bases). The V gene lost 4 bases and the J gene lost 7 bases, with 15 bases spanning the gap. This CDR3 is built from 15 residues. The germline V gene has CDR1 SGHTS and CDR2 YDEGEE. CDR3 in amino acids: CASSPATAQNSPLHF. CDR3 in DNA: TGTGCCAGCAGCCCGGCGACAGCGCAAAATTCACCCCTCCACTTT. The full variable domain, in which reference TRBV5-8 and TRBJ1-6 provide the parts outside the CDR3, is EAGVTQSPTHLIKTRGQQATLRCSPISGHTSVYWYQQALGLGLQFLLWYDEGEERNRGNFPPRFSGRQFPNYSSELNVNALELEDSALYLCASSPATAQNSPLHFGNGTRLTVT.